What follows are 27 T cell receptor beta chains derived from one specimen sequenced in a study of prognosis after radiotherapy for stage I lung cancer. Genomic DNA was subjected to two-round multiplex PCR for amplification of TCR beta CDR3. First-round PCR employed TRBV- and TRBJ-specific primers for each gene. TCRdb independently ran MiXCR on the multiplex PCR reads; one entry per CDR3 protein. The table records approximately 20,000 distinct CDR3 sequences, roughly 43% of them present only once. The starting material was PBMCs, obtained before or after stereotactic body radiation therapy (not recorded which). Receptors were obtained from a donor over 45 with non-small cell lung cancer.

This clonotype came up many times. This chain connects TRBV3-1 to TRBJ2-3, with D possibly being TRBD2 (5 bases). In germline, CDR1 is LGHDT, CDR2 YNNKEL (reference sequence). V lost 3 bases to trimming and J lost 0 bases, with 7 bases between them. The CDR3 totals 14 residues. In DNA form, the CDR3 reads TGTGCCAGCAGCCAGAGGGTAAGCACAGATACGCAGTATTTT. It codes for CASSQRVSTDTQYF.

This clonotype was detected ten times or more. The chain carries TRBV20-1 and TRBJ1-1; 8 bases map to TRBD1. The ends lost 3 bases at V and 5 bases at J; junction bases unmatched: 8. This CDR3 region has 14 residues. CDR1 DFQATT and CDR2 SNEGSKA come from the germline V gene (reference sequence). This CDR3 is CSARQGAGVTEAFF. As DNA, the CDR3 is TGCAGTGCTAGGCAGGGGGCCGGGGTAACTGAAGCTTTCTTT.

The rearrangement uses TRBV15 and TRBJ2-7; D remains unclear. Germline CDR1 and CDR2: LNHNV and YYDKDF (reference sequence). The ends were cut back, 8 bases at V and 2 bases at J, with 13 bases in the middle. This CDR3 has 13 amino acids. In DNA form, the CDR3 reads TGTGCCACCCGAGAGGCCGGACCCTACGAGCAGTACTTC. Protein: CATREAGPYEQYF.

Worth noting for this clonotype: One end of the junction does not line up with germline, which may come from a read error. The chain couples TRBV7-3 to TRBJ2-2, with 8 nucleotides matching TRBD1. CDR3 length: 14 residues. The germline gives CDR1 SGHTA, CDR2 FQGTGA. The DNA of the CDR3 is TGTGTCAGCAGGCAAGACAGGGGCACCGGTGAGCTGTTTTTT. Its protein product is CVSRQDRGTGELFF.

As regards this clonotype: This sequence is one base from a far larger clone and is likely a read error. This chain links TRBV6-4 with TRBJ1-5; TRBD1 is a possible D gene (6 bases). CDR1 is MRHNA, CDR2 SNTAGT, per germline. The CDR3 runs to 14 residues. For the CDR3, the DNA is TGTGCCAGCAGCTCTTTGGGGGGCAATCAGCCCGAGCATTTT. Protein: CASSSLGGNQPEHF.

This clonotype was observed many times. The gene calls are TRBV15 and TRBJ1-6, with 7 bases fitting TRBD1. The CDR3 contains 14 residues. Trimming removed 8 bases from V and 4 bases from J; junction bases left unmatched: 5. CDR1 LNHNV and CDR2 YYDKDF come from the germline V gene (reference sequence). Written as DNA, the CDR3 is TGTGCCACCGGGAGGGACAGTTATAATTCACCCCTCCACTTT. This gives the protein CATGRDSYNSPLHF.

The chain uses TRBV6-1 and TRBJ1-3, with 7 bases lining up with TRBD1. With V trimmed by 6 bases and J by 1 base, 6 bases remained unmatched. Germline V gives CDR1 MNHNS, CDR2 SASEGT. This CDR3 spans 15 amino acids. The CDR3 reads CASRYKTGSGNTIYF. Here the CDR3 DNA reads TGTGCCAGCAGATATAAGACAGGGTCTGGAAACACCATATATTTT.

The chain joins TRBV4-2 to TRBJ1-1, with 7 positions matching TRBD1. CDR1 is LGHNA, CDR2 YNFKEQ, per germline. V shed 4 bases and J 1 base; nucleotides not matched to a gene: 9. This CDR3 is 16 amino acids long. CDR3 sequence reads: CASSPQPGQQNTEAFF. In DNA, the CDR3 is TGTGCCAGCAGCCCACAACCGGGACAGCAGAACACTGAAGCTTTCTTT.

This clonotype was seen a few times. The chain joins TRBV6-1 to TRBJ2-7, with D maybe TRBD1 (5 bases). Deletions cut 4 bases from V and 7 bases from J, with 20 bases between. CDR1 and CDR2 (germline): MNHNS, SASEGT. This CDR3 spans 15 amino acids. The DNA for the CDR3 is TGTGCCAGCAGTGCCACCCTTTCGGACACCGGGGAGCAGTACTTC. Its protein is CASSATLSDTGEQYF.

This clonotype has a count of ten or more. The V call is TRBV27, the J call TRBJ2-3; TRBD2 matches at 7 bases. CDR1 is MNHEY, CDR2 SMNVEV, per germline (reference sequence). The junction had 6 bases not matched to a gene; V was cut back by 2 bases and J by 7 bases. This CDR3 region has 14 residues. CDR3 sequence: CASSLTLATNTQYF. The DNA of the CDR3 is TGTGCCAGCAGTTTAACACTAGCGACGAATACGCAGTATTTT.

This clonotype occurred many times. The chain joins TRBV15 to TRBJ1-3; unclear D gene. With 1 base removed from V and 6 bases from J, the gap between germline ends came to 4 bases. Germline V gene data show CDR1 as LNHNV and CDR2 as YYDKDF (reference sequence). The CDR3 is 12 residues long. CDR3: CATSRVQNTIYF. In DNA form, the CDR3 reads TGTGCCACCAGCAGAGTCCAAAACACCATATATTTT. Combining the CDR3 with reference TRBV15 and TRBJ1-3 gives the whole variable domain DAMVIQNPRYQVTQFGKPVTLSCSQTLNHNVMYWYQQKSSQAPKLLFHYYDKDFNNEADTPDNFQSRRPNTSFCFLDIRSPGLGDTAMYLCATSRVQNTIYFGEGSWLTVV.

Worth noting for this clonotype: A far larger clone differs by one base, so this is likely a read error. The chain is built from TRBV6-4 and TRBJ1-5; no reliable D call. The CDR3 covers 14 residues. The germline V gene encodes CDR1 MRHNA and CDR2 SNTAGT. V was clipped by 6 bases and J by 6 bases, with 15 bases between them. DNA for the CDR3: TGTGCCAGCAGCCCGACACTCCAATGTCAGCCCCAGCATTTT. This sequence encodes CASSPTLQCQPQHF.

By share of the sample, this clonotype is medium-sized. This chain joins TRBV2 and TRBJ2-2; tentatively, D is TRBD1 (6 bases). V was trimmed by 7 bases and J by 4 bases, leaving 10 bases between them. The CDR3 is made up of 13 amino acids. Per germline, CDR1 SNHLY and CDR2 FYNNEI. CDR3 amino acids: CASNPRGTGELFF. In DNA form, the CDR3 reads TGTGCCAGCAACCCCAGGGGCACCGGGGAGCTGTTTTTT.

Comment on this clonotype: A read error likely explains this, since a far larger clone differs by one base. This chain connects TRBV7-9 to TRBJ2-2; 11 positions match TRBD2. Germline V gene data show CDR1 as SEHNR and CDR2 as FQNEAQ (reference sequence). This CDR3 contains 15 residues. V lost 4 bases, J lost 9 bases, and 7 bases stayed unmatched. The CDR3 is CASSSTSGMARELFF. The CDR3 DNA sequence: TGTGCCAGCAGCTCGACTAGCGGGATGGCCCGGGAGCTGTTTTTT.

Details on this clonotype: This likely stems from a read error, as it lies one base from a far larger clone. The chain is built from TRBV2 and TRBJ2-7; D not certain. Germline lookup yields CDR1 SNHLY and CDR2 FYNNEI. The CDR3 runs to 14 residues. V was clipped by 6 bases and J by 4 bases, with 16 bases between them. The CDR3 DNA sequence: TGTGCCAGCAGCCCATGGGGTGTTCCGTACGAGCAGTACTTC. It specifies CASSPWGVPYEQYF.

By sample fraction, this clonotype is medium-sized. V gene TRBV27 combines with J gene TRBJ2-1; unclear D gene. Trimming took off 6 bases at V and 8 bases at J, with 14 bases between the two ends. CDR3 length equals 13 residues. Germline loops: CDR1 MNHEY, CDR2 SMNVEV (reference sequence). CDR3 region: CASSLTLGHEQFF. For the CDR3, the DNA is TGTGCCAGCAGCCTTACGTTAGGCCATGAGCAGTTCTTC.

This clonotype was observed at least ten times. CDR3 in DNA: TGTGCCAGCAGCTCCCGGGACAGGGGGAAGAATGAGCAGTTCTTC. It yields the protein CASSSRDRGKNEQFF. V is TRBV7-9 and J is TRBJ2-1; 11 positions match TRBD1. V was clipped by 4 bases and J by 7 bases; unmatched bases: 6. There are 15 residues in the CDR3. CDR1 SEHNR and CDR2 FQNEAQ come from the germline V gene (reference sequence).

This clonotype has a count of ten or more. The genes are TRBV6-4 and TRBJ1-1; D is perhaps TRBD1 (5 bases). The CDR3 contains 13 residues. Germline CDR1 MRHNA, CDR2 SNTAGT. V was trimmed by 9 bases and J by 1 base, leaving 12 bases between them. The DNA for the CDR3 is TGTGCCAGTCAAGAGGGGACGAACACTGAAGCTTTCTTT. This sequence encodes CASQEGTNTEAFF.

This clonotype is labeled medium-sized. This chain connects TRBV28 to TRBJ1-6, with D unresolved. The CDR3 totals 17 residues. The germline gives CDR1 MDHEN, CDR2 SYDVKM. The V end was cut by 5 bases, the J end by 6 bases, with 20 bases between. CDR3 DNA: TGTGCCAGCAGTCTAATCCGAGGACGGCTCCTTAATTCACCCCTCCACTTT. It codes for CASSLIRGRLLNSPLHF.

This clonotype was counted between two and nine times. A read error may explain this, as a much larger clone is one base away. The chain carries TRBV2 and TRBJ2-3; a weak D match, TRBD2 (5 bases). Trimming shortened V by 6 bases and J by 9 bases, and 13 bases separated the two germline ends. The CDR3 is 12 amino acids. Germline CDR1 is SNHLY and CDR2 is FYNNEI. CDR3 DNA sequence: TGTGCCAGCAGCCTTAGCGTGATAACGCAGTATTTT. Translating gives CASSLSVITQYF.

V is TRBV28 and J is TRBJ1-1; tentatively, D is TRBD1 (5 bases). The V gene lost 9 bases and the J gene lost 7 bases, with 18 bases spanning the gap. The CDR3 loop spans 13 amino acids. Germline V CDR1 and CDR2: MDHEN, SYDVKM. The CDR3 is CASRAHTTGEAFF. CDR3 bases: TGTGCCAGTCGAGCCCATACCACAGGTGAAGCTTTCTTT.

The chain recombines TRBV10-3 with TRBJ2-2; possibly TRBD2 for D (6 bases). V lost 4 bases to trimming and J lost 7 bases, with 10 bases between them. The germline gives CDR1 ENHRY, CDR2 SYGVKD. This CDR3 is 13 amino acids long. CDR3 in amino acids: CAISAGGIGELFF. For the CDR3, the DNA is TGTGCCATCAGTGCTGGGGGGATCGGGGAGCTGTTTTTT.

This clonotype is medium-sized within its sample. CDR3 residues: CASSEYSQGPYGYTF. The CDR3 nucleotides read TGTGCCAGCAGTGAATACAGCCAGGGACCCTATGGCTACACCTTC. The chain is built from TRBV6-1 and TRBJ1-2, with D perhaps matching TRBD1 (5 bases). Trimming left V 2 bases short and J 4 bases short, with 14 bases between. The CDR3 runs to 15 residues. CDR1 and CDR2 (germline): MNHNS, SASEGT.

The genes are TRBV7-9 and TRBJ2-2; D unresolved. Germline CDR1 SEHNR, CDR2 FQNEAQ (reference sequence). This CDR3 comprises 15 residues. The ends were cut back, 3 bases at V and 0 bases at J, with 8 bases in the middle. The CDR3 coding sequence is TGTGCCAGCAGCTTGCTGCGAGCGAACACCGGGGAGCTGTTTTTT. Translating gives CASSLLRANTGELFF.

This clonotype was counted ten times or more. This rearrangement joins TRBV7-8 to TRBJ1-4, with TRBD1 identical over 7 bases. V lost 0 bases to trimming and J lost 7 bases; unmatched junction nucleotides: 5. Germline loops: CDR1 SGHVS, CDR2 FQNEAQ. The CDR3 covers 15 residues. CDR3 protein: CASSLARGRGEKLFF. DNA of the CDR3: TGTGCCAGCAGCTTAGCAAGGGGGCGCGGTGAAAAACTGTTTTTT.

This clonotype showed up many times. This sequence joins TRBV15 and TRBJ2-7, with 7 bases aligning to TRBD2. V shed 1 base and J 2 bases; nucleotides not matched to a gene: 5. CDR3 length: 15 amino acids. Germline loops: CDR1 LNHNV, CDR2 YYDKDF (reference sequence). Here the CDR3 DNA reads TGTGCCACCAGCAGAGCGGGGACTAAGACCTACGAGCAGTACTTC. Translating gives CATSRAGTKTYEQYF.

The table lists this clonotype with many counts. The V and J genes are TRBV19 and TRBJ2-1, with D perhaps TRBD1 or TRBD2 (5 bases each). V lost 5 bases, J lost 4 bases, and 12 bases lay in between. Germline CDR1 LNHDA, CDR2 SQIVND (reference sequence). The CDR3 length is 14 residues. The DNA for the CDR3 is TGTGCCAGTAGTCGCACAGAGGGGTACAATGAGCAGTTCTTC. This encodes CASSRTEGYNEQFF.